This entry is about one T cell receptor beta chain. Antigen unknown. The data derive from a study of brain T cells in children with intractable seizures. Study outcomes and limitations: HCMV serostatus was not known, and viral specificity came from CDR3 similarity only.

The sequenced cases were selected for having the highest brain T cell transcript signatures. Patients received at least one anti-epileptic drug before surgery. Produced via immunoSEQ multiplex PCR; TCRdb's table is partial and in-frame only. Here the sample spans tens of thousands of clones, under 95% being singletons. J was trimmed by 11 bases and V by 5 bases; bases with no gene match: 5. The CDR3 spans 11 residues. Germline CDR1 MNHEY, CDR2 SVGEGT. This TCR came from a boy less than two years old with tuberous sclerosis and intractable seizures. The chain combines TRBV6-2 or TRBV6-3 with TRBJ1-1, with 7 bases matching TRBD1. The source was peripheral blood, collected at surgery. The CDR3 region is CASSGQVVAFF. In DNA, the CDR3 is TGTGCCAGCAGTGGACAGGTAGTGGCTTTCTTT.